The T cell receptor beta chain under discussion was sequenced for a study of beta chain features in type 1 diabetes. Overall study context: Healthy donors and patients had similar age, gender and cell yields. General study results and limits: Significant though moderate, a shortening of TCRB CDR3s appeared in all four CD4+ subsets of Type 1 diabetes patients.

Of note for this clone: What it binds is unknown. The sample has other DNA sequences that encode this CDR3 too.

This CDR3 region has 11 residues. V was clipped by 4 bases and J by 1 base, with 1 base between them. Germline CDR1 SGHDN, CDR2 FVKESK. The isolated RNA, all of it, was reverse transcribed, so expressed TCRB transcripts were what got sequenced. Naive, central memory and regulatory T cell samples averaged approximately 3.6 million immunoSEQ reads each. Measured with immunoSEQ multiplex PCR; TCRdb has only the in-frame clones, and not every one. The data show more than 300,000 clones, 8% to 10% seen once. The sequenced material came from central memory CD4+ T cells from blood. The sequence came from a man aged 25-45 years with type 1 diabetes. The chain has TRBV14 and TRBJ2-5; D not certain. In nucleotides, the CDR3 is TGTGCCAGCAGCCGCCAAGAGACCCAGTACTTC. Encoded protein: CASSRQETQYF.